These 17 T cell receptor beta chains share one sample of origin, sequenced in a study of cytomegalovirus exposure and HLA in healthy donors. Vbeta (60) and Jbeta (13) primers were used in the PCR. Produced via immunoSEQ multiplex PCR; TCRdb's table is partial and in-frame only. The data contain fewer than 95,000 clones, roughly four fifths of them singletons. Sequenced input: PBMCs. The receptors shown here come from a man aged 30 to 39 in good health and CMV-seronegative.

The CDR3 bases are TGTGCCAGCAGTTACTCGGCGGGGCGCTATGGCTACACCTTC. Encoded protein: CASSYSAGRYGYTF. The genes are TRBV6-5 and TRBJ1-2, with D possibly TRBD1 on 5 matching bases. V was pared by 0 bases and J by 4 bases, with 9 bases between. The CDR3 runs 14 residues. The germline V gene encodes CDR1 MNHEY and CDR2 SVGAGI.

The chain has TRBV5-1 and TRBJ1-1; 9 bases align to TRBD1. Germline trimming cut 0 bases from V and 7 bases from J; bases unmatched to any gene: 7. Germline V gives CDR1 SGHRS, CDR2 YFSETQ. This CDR3 is 15 amino acids long. The CDR3 is CASSLVYRGQDEAFF. CDR3 bases: TGCGCCAGCAGCTTGGTGTACAGGGGGCAGGATGAAGCTTTCTTT.

This clone was seen a single time. The genes are TRBV19 and TRBJ1-2; 7 positions match TRBD1. CDR1 is LNHDA and CDR2 is SQIVND in the germline V gene (reference sequence). The CDR3 contains 14 residues. Trimming cost V 5 bases and J 2 bases; bases outside gene matches: 5. In DNA, the CDR3 is TGTGCCAGTAGTTCAGACAGGGAAAACTATGGCTACACCTTC. Its protein is CASSSDRENYGYTF.

The chain recombines TRBV10-3 with TRBJ1-2; 7 bases match TRBD1. The V gene's germline CDR1 is ENHRY and CDR2 SYGVKD. V trimming: 7 bases; J trimming: 6 bases; junction bases outside the gene matches: 8. This CDR3 has 13 residues. The DNA for the CDR3 is TGTGCCATCACCACAGGGGAAAGGGATGGCTACACCTTC. Translated, it gives CAITTGERDGYTF.

This chain links TRBV14 with TRBJ2-1, with TRBD2 identical over 13 bases. The CDR3 sequence is 17 residues long. The J segment lost 5 bases and the V segment lost 3 bases, leaving 7 bases of the junction unmatched. Germline V CDR1 and CDR2: SGHDN, FVKESK. The DNA for the CDR3 is TGTGCCAGCAGCCATACTAGCGGGAGGGCCTGGGACAATGAGCAGTTCTTC. Encoded protein: CASSHTSGRAWDNEQFF.

This sequence joins TRBV7-2 and TRBJ1-4; D call uncertain. The CDR3 is 14 amino acids. V was pared by 6 bases and J by 6 bases, with 14 bases between. Germline CDR1 is SGHTA and CDR2 is FQGNSA. The CDR3 region has the DNA TGTGCCAGCAGACGGGAGGGTACCGATGAAAAACTGTTTTTT. It codes for CASRREGTDEKLFF.

The CDR3 sequence is CASSEASGSGGYGYTF. CDR3 in DNA: TGTGCCAGCAGTGAAGCATCAGGGTCCGGGGGCTATGGCTACACCTTC. The genes are TRBV6-1 and TRBJ1-2, with D possibly being TRBD1 (5 bases). Per the germline V gene, CDR1 is MNHNS and CDR2 is SASEGT. This CDR3 comprises 16 residues. The ends were cut back, 0 bases at V and 4 bases at J, with 15 bases in the middle.

This clone was counted only a few times. This chain joins TRBV9 and TRBJ1-2, with 10 bases identical to TRBD1. Per germline, CDR1 SGDLS and CDR2 YYNGEE. The J segment lost 2 bases and the V segment lost 7 bases, leaving 8 bases of the junction unmatched. The CDR3 has 15 amino acids. Here the CDR3 DNA reads TGTGCCAGCCGCGGGGGGGGACAGGGGAACTATGGCTACACCTTC. Translated: CASRGGGQGNYGYTF. The full variable domain, in which reference TRBV9 and TRBJ1-2 provide the parts outside the CDR3, is DSGVTQTPKHLITATGQRVTLRCSPRSGDLSVYWYQQSLDQGLQFLIQYYNGEERAKGNILERFSAQQFPDLHSELNLSSLELGDSALYFCASRGGGQGNYGYTFGSGTRLTVV.

The V gene is TRBV5-1, the J gene TRBJ1-2, with 8 bases that match TRBD1. The CDR3 runs to 13 residues. Germline assignment: CDR1 SGHRS and CDR2 YFSETQ. Trimming removed 2 bases from V and 8 bases from J; junction bases left unmatched: 5. The CDR3 region is CASSFGQGGGYTF. In nucleotides, the CDR3 is TGCGCCAGCAGCTTCGGACAGGGAGGCGGCTACACCTTC.

The chain recombines TRBV19 with TRBJ2-4, with TRBD1 matching 10 bases. The CDR3 extends over 18 amino acids. With V trimmed by 4 bases and J by 3 bases, 12 bases remained unmatched. The germline gives CDR1 LNHDA, CDR2 SQIVND (reference sequence). CDR3 sequence: CASSTPGQGSWVKNIQYF. CDR3 nucleotides: TGTGCCAGTAGTACGCCGGGACAGGGGAGTTGGGTCAAAAACATTCAGTACTTC.

This chain uses TRBV5-6 with TRBJ2-3; 8 bases are a match to TRBD2. Per germline, CDR1 SGHDT and CDR2 YYEEEE. V lost 4 bases to trimming and J lost 14 bases; unmatched junction nucleotides: 6. The CDR3 is made up of 11 amino acids. CDR3 region: CASSTSGVGYF. Written as DNA, the CDR3 is TGTGCCAGCAGCACTAGCGGAGTGGGGTATTTT.

The chain combines TRBV5-4 with TRBJ1-1; perhaps TRBD1 as D (5 bases). Trimming left V 3 bases short and J 7 bases short, with 10 bases between. Germline values: CDR1 SGHNT, CDR2 YYREEE (reference sequence). This CDR3 contains 12 residues. The CDR3 DNA sequence: TGTGCCAGCAGCTACGGGACTGTTGAAGCTTTCTTT. Translation: CASSYGTVEAFF.

The chain joins TRBV29-1 to TRBJ2-1; 9 bases fit TRBD1. This CDR3 is 14 amino acids long. Germline CDR1 and CDR2: SQVTM and ANQGSEA. Germline trimming cut 3 bases from V and 7 bases from J; bases unmatched to any gene: 7. Written as DNA, the CDR3 is TGCAGCGTTGACGGGGACAGGGTTATTAATGAGCAGTTCTTC. Protein product: CSVDGDRVINEQFF.

The chain carries TRBV5-1 and TRBJ2-1; tentative D call: TRBD1 (6 bases). This CDR3 comprises 14 residues. The V end lost 4 bases, the J end lost 8 bases, and 16 bases lay between the germline ends. From germline, CDR1 is SGHRS and CDR2 YFSETQ. DNA for the CDR3: TGCGCCAGCAGCGTACGGAGATCAGGGGATGAGCAGTTCTTC. Translated: CASSVRRSGDEQFF.

The V gene is TRBV11-2, the J gene TRBJ2-1, with 12 bases aligning to TRBD2. This CDR3 comprises 17 residues. V trimming: 8 bases; J trimming: 1 base; junction bases outside the gene matches: 9. Germline loops: CDR1 SGHAT, CDR2 FQNNGV. CDR3 region: CASFGLAGWSSYNEQFF. DNA of the CDR3: TGTGCCAGCTTCGGACTAGCGGGATGGTCTTCCTACAATGAGCAGTTCTTC.

The rearrangement joins TRBV7-9 to TRBJ1-5, with TRBD1 as a possible D gene (6 bases). With 5 bases removed from V and 1 base from J, the gap between germline ends came to 9 bases. Germline lookup yields CDR1 SEHNR and CDR2 FQNEAQ (reference sequence). CDR3 length equals 14 residues. The CDR3 region is CASSQGQSNQPQHF. CDR3 nucleotides: TGTGCCAGCAGCCAAGGACAGAGCAATCAGCCCCAGCATTTT. Supplemented by reference TRBV7-9 and TRBJ1-5, the full variable domain reads DTGVSQNPRHKITKRGQNVTFRCDPISEHNRLYWYRQTLGQGPEFLTYFQNEAQLEKSRLLSDRFSAERPKGSFSTLEIQRTEQGDSAMYLCASSQGQSNQPQHFGDGTRLSIL.

The genes are TRBV6-1 and TRBJ2-7; a weak D match, TRBD2 (5 bases). The V gene lost 4 bases and the J gene lost 12 bases, with 16 bases spanning the gap. The CDR3 has 12 amino acids. The germline V gene encodes CDR1 MNHNS and CDR2 SASEGT. The CDR3 DNA reads as TGTGCCAGCAGTGCCGGTGGGAGCCGGTGGTACTTC. This sequence encodes CASSAGGSRWYF.